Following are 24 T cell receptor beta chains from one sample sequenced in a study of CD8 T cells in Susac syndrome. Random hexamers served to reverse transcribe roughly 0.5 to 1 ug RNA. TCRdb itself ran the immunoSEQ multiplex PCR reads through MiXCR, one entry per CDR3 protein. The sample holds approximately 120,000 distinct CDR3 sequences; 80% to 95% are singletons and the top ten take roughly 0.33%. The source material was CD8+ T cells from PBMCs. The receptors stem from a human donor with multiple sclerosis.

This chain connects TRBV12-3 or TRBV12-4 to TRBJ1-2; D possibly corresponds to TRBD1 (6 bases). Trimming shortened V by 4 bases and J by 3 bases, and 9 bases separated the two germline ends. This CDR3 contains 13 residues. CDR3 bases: TGTGCCAGCAGTTCAGGGGTGCACTATGGCTACACCTTC. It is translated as CASSSGVHYGYTF.

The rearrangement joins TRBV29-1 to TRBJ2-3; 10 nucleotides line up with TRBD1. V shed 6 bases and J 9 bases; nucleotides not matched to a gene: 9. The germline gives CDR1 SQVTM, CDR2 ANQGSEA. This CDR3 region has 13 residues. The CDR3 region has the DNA TGCAGCGTGGACCGGGACAGGGGATTGACGCAGTATTTT. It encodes CSVDRDRGLTQYF.

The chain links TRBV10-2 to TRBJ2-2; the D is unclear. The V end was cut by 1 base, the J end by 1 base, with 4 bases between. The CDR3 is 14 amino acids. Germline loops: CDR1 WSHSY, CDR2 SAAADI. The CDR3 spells CASSELGNTGELFF. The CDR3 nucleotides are TGCGCCAGCAGTGAGTTAGGGAACACCGGGGAGCTGTTTTTT.

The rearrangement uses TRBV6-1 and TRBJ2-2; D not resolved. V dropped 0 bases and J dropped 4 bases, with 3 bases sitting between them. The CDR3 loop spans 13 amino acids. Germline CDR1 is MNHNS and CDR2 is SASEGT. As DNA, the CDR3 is TGTGCCAGCAGTGAAGCCCTCACCGGGGAGCTGTTTTTT. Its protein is CASSEALTGELFF.

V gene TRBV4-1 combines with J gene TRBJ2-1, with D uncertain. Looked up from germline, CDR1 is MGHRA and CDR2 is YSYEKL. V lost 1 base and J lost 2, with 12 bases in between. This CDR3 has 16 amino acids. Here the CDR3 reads CASSQGGGAPYNEQFF. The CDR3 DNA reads TGCGCCAGCAGCCAAGGCGGCGGCGCCCCCTACAATGAGCAGTTCTTC.

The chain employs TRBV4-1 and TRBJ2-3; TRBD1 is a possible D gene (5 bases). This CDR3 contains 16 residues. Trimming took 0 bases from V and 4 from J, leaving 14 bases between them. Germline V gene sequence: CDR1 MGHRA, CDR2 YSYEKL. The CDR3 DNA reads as TGCGCCAGCAGCCAAGATAGGGGCGGAGTCGCAGATACGCAGTATTTT. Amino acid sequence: CASSQDRGGVADTQYF.

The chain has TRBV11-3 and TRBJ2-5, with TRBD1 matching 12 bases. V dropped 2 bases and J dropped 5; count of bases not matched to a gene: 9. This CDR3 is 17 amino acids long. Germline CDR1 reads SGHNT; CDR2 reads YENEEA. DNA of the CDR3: TGTGCCAGCAGCTTACCCAGGGACAGGGGGCGCAGGGAGACCCAGTACTTC. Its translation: CASSLPRDRGRRETQYF. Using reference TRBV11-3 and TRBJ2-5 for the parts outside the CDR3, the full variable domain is EAGVVQSPRYKIIEKKQPVAFWCNPISGHNTLYWYLQNLGQGPELLIRYENEEAVDDSQLPKDRFSAERLKGVDSTLKIQPAELGDSAVYLCASSLPRDRGRRETQYFGPGTRLLVL.

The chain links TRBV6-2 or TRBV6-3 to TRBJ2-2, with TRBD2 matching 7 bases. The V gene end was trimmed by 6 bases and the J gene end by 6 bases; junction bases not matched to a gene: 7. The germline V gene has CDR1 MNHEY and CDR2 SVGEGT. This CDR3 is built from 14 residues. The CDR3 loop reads CASSPTSAPGELFF. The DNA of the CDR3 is TGTGCCAGCAGCCCTACTAGCGCGCCCGGGGAGCTGTTTTTT.

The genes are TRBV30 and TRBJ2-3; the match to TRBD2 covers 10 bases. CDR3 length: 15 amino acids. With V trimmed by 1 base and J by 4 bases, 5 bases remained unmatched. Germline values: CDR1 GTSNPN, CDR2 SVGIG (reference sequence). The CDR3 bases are TGTGCCTGGAGTGGGGGACTAGCGAGGGCAGATACGCAGTATTTT. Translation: CAWSGGLARADTQYF.

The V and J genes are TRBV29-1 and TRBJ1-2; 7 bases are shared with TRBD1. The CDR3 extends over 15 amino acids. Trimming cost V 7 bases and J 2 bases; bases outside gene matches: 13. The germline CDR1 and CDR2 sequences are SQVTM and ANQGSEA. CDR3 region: CSARDRVVSNYGYTF. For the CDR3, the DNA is TGCAGCGCTCGAGACAGGGTAGTCTCCAACTATGGCTACACCTTC. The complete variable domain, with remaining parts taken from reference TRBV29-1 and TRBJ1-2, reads SAVISQKPSRDICQRGTSLTIQCQVDSQVTMMFWYRQQPGQSLTLIATANQGSEATYESGFVIDKFPISRPNLTFSTLTVSNMSPEDSSIYLCSARDRVVSNYGYTFGSGTRLTVV.

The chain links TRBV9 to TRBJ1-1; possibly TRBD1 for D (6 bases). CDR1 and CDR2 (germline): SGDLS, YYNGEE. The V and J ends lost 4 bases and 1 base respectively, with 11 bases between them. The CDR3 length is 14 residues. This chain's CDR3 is CASSIEGGNTEAFF. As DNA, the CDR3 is TGTGCCAGCAGCATTGAGGGGGGGAACACTGAAGCTTTCTTT. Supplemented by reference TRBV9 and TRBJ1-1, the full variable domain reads DSGVTQTPKHLITATGQRVTLRCSPRSGDLSVYWYQQSLDQGLQFLIQYYNGEERAKGNILERFSAQQFPDLHSELNLSSLELGDSALYFCASSIEGGNTEAFFGQGTRLTVV.

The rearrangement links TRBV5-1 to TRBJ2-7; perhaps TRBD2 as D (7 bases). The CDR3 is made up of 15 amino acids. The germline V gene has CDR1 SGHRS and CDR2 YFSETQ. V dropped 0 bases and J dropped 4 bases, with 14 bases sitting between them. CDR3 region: CASSLEAGALYEQYF. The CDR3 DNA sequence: TGCGCCAGCAGCTTGGAGGCGGGGGCGCTTTACGAGCAGTACTTC.

This CDR3 reads CAWSVGLVGNEQFF. CDR3 coding DNA: TGTGCCTGGAGTGTCGGGCTAGTGGGGAATGAGCAGTTCTTC. The chain has TRBV30 and TRBJ2-1, with unresolved D. Per germline, CDR1 GTSNPN and CDR2 SVGIG (reference sequence). There are 14 residues in the CDR3. V dropped 0 bases and J dropped 7 bases, with 13 bases sitting between them.

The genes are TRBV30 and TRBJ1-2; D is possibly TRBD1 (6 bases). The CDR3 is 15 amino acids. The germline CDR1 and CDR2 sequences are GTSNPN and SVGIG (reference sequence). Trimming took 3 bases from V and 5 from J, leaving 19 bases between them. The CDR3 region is CAWRSGGHQDYGYTF. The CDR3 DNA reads TGTGCCTGGAGATCGGGGGGCCACCAAGATTATGGCTACACCTTC.

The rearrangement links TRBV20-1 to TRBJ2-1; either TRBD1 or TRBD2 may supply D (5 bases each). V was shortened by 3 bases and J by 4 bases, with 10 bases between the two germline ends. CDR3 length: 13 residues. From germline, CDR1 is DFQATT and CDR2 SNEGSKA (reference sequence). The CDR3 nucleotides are TGCAGTGCTAGGCAGGGAGTTTACAATGAGCAGTTCTTC. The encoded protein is CSARQGVYNEQFF.

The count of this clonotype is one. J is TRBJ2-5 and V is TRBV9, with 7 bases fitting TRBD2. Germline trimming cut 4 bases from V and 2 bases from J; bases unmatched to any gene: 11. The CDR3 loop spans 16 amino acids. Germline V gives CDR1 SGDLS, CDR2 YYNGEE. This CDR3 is CASSPRSGVGQETQYF. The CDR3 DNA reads TGTGCCAGCAGCCCAAGAAGCGGGGTAGGACAAGAGACCCAGTACTTC.

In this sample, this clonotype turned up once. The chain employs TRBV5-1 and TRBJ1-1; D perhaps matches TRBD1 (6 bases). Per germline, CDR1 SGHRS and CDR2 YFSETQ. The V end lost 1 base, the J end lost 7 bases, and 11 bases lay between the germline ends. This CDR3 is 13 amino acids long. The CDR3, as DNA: TGCGCCAGCAGCTTGAATCGACAGGATGAAGCTTTCTTT. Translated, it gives CASSLNRQDEAFF.

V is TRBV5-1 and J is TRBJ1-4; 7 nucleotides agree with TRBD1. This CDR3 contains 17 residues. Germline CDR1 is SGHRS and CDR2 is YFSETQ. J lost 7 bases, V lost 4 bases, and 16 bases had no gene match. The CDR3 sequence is CASSLGRDGRGTEKLFF. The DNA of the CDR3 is TGCGCCAGCAGCCTGGGCCGTGACGGCAGGGGGACTGAAAAACTGTTTTTT.

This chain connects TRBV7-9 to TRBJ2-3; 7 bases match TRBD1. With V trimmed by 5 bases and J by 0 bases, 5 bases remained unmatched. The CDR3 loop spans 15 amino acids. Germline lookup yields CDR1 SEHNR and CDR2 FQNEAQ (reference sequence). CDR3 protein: CASSRGTDSTDTQYF. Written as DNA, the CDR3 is TGTGCCAGCAGCCGAGGGACAGACAGCACAGATACGCAGTATTTT.

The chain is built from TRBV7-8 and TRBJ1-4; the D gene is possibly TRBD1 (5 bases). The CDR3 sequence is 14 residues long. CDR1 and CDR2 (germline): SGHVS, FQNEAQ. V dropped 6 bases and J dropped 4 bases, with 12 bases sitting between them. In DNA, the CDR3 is TGTGCCAGCAGGGAGGGACGGAGTAATGAAAAACTGTTTTTT. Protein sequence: CASREGRSNEKLFF.

This chain's CDR3 is CASSQRAARPDTQYF. For the CDR3, the DNA is TGCGCCAGCAGCCAGAGGGCGGCTAGACCAGATACGCAGTATTTT. The chain couples TRBV4-1 to TRBJ2-3, with D possibly being TRBD2 (5 bases). CDR3 size: 15 residues. V gave up 3 bases and J gave up 4 bases, with 14 bases separating them. Germline loops: CDR1 MGHRA, CDR2 YSYEKL.

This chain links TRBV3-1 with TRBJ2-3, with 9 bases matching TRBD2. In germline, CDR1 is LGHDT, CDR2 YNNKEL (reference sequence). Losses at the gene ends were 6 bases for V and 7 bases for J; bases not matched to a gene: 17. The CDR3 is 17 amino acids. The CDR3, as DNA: TGTGCCAGCAGACACTCCTTCGGCGGGGGGGGCAATTATACGCAGTATTTT. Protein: CASRHSFGGGGNYTQYF.

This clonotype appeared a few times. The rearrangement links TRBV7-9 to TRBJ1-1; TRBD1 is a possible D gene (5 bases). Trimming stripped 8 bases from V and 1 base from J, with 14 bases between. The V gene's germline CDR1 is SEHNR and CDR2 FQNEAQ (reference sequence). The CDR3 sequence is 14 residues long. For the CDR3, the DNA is TGTGCCAGCCGACCAGGTCAGGGGAACACTGAAGCTTTCTTT. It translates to CASRPGQGNTEAFF.

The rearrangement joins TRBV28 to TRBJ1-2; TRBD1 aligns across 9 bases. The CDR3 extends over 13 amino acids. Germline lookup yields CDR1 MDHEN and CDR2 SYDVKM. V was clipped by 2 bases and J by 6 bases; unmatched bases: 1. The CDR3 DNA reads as TGTGCCAGCAGTTTAGGGACAGGGAATGGCTACACCTTC. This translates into CASSLGTGNGYTF.